Below are 11 T cell receptor beta chains sequenced from a single sample in a study of cytomegalovirus exposure and HLA in healthy donors. Measured with immunoSEQ multiplex PCR; TCRdb has only the in-frame clones, and not every one. The sample contains fewer than 150,000 clones, 82% of which appear only once. Sequenced material: PBMCs. Receptors were obtained from a man aged 30 to 39 in good health and CMV-seropositive.

V gene TRBV6-1 combines with J gene TRBJ2-2, with 8 bases aligning to TRBD1. The CDR3 loop spans 13 amino acids. V lost 10 bases to trimming and J lost 3 bases; unmatched junction nucleotides: 4. The germline CDR1 and CDR2 sequences are MNHNS and SASEGT. The CDR3 region is CATHRGDTGELFF. CDR3 in DNA: TGTGCCACACACAGGGGGGACACCGGGGAGCTGTTTTTT.

V gene TRBV6-6 combines with J gene TRBJ1-2; D gene unclear. Between the trimmed V and J ends, which lost 2 bases and 8 bases, there was a span of 9 bases. The CDR3 has 12 residues. From germline, CDR1 is MNHNY and CDR2 SVGAGI (reference sequence). The CDR3 sequence is CASSYGGRGYTF. As DNA, the CDR3 is TGTGCCAGCAGTTACGGAGGGAGAGGCTACACCTTC.

The V call is TRBV28, the J call TRBJ1-2; tentatively, D is TRBD1 (5 bases). The CDR3 is 12 amino acids. Per germline, CDR1 MDHEN and CDR2 SYDVKM. Trimming cost V 9 bases and J 1 base, with 9 bases left between them. The CDR3 here is CASRQGNYGYTF. In DNA form, the CDR3 reads TGTGCCAGTCGGCAGGGTAACTATGGCTACACCTTC.

This sequence joins TRBV5-1 and TRBJ1-1; 9 bases fit TRBD1. V lost 3 bases and J lost 1; bases outside the gene matches: 4. Germline CDR1 SGHRS, CDR2 YFSETQ. This CDR3 is 15 amino acids long. CDR3 nucleotide sequence: TGCGCCAGCAGCTCGGACAGGGGACGGAACACTGAAGCTTTCTTT. It encodes CASSSDRGRNTEAFF.

A remark on this clone: This sample includes further DNA sequences coding for the same CDR3. The V call is TRBV6-1, the J call TRBJ2-2; no clear D. V was pared by 2 bases and J by 6 bases, with 4 bases between. The germline CDR1 and CDR2 sequences are MNHNS and SASEGT. The CDR3 runs 12 residues. The CDR3 sequence: CASSELPGELFF. The CDR3 DNA is TGTGCCAGCAGTGAACTCCCCGGGGAGCTGTTTTTT.

V usage is TRBV6-6 and J usage is TRBJ2-2; no firm D call. The CDR3 extends over 13 amino acids. V lost 5 bases to trimming and J lost 6 bases, with 10 bases between them. Looked up from germline, CDR1 is MNHNY and CDR2 is SVGAGI (reference sequence). CDR3: CASSQRVSGELFF. In DNA, the CDR3 is TGTGCCAGCAGTCAACGGGTCTCCGGGGAGCTGTTTTTT.

The gene calls are TRBV7-2 and TRBJ2-5; a possible D gene is TRBD2 (6 bases). CDR1 is SGHTA, CDR2 FQGNSA, per germline. V was cut by 5 bases and J by 5 bases, with 21 bases left in between. This CDR3 is 16 amino acids long. The CDR3 bases are TGTGCCAGCAGCGCCTCGACCCGGGACTGGTTTGAGACCCAGTACTTC. It translates to CASSASTRDWFETQYF.

In nucleotides, the CDR3 is TGTGCCAGTAGTATAGGAATCGGCGCGGGTTTGAACACTGAAGCTTTCTTT. Translation: CASSIGIGAGLNTEAFF. The rearrangement uses TRBV19 and TRBJ1-1; D unresolved. Germline V gives CDR1 LNHDA, CDR2 SQIVND (reference sequence). The CDR3 sequence is 17 residues long. V lost 1 base, J lost 0 bases, and 15 bases lay in between.

The chain is built from TRBV5-1 and TRBJ2-1; TRBD1 matches 8 bases. This CDR3 spans 15 amino acids. Germline CDR1 and CDR2: SGHRS and YFSETQ. V shed 7 bases and J 4 bases; nucleotides not matched to a gene: 10. DNA of the CDR3: TGCGCCAGCGGAGAACGGACAGGGCTTTACAATGAGCAGTTCTTC. Its translation: CASGERTGLYNEQFF. Full variable domain (rest looked up from reference TRBV5-1 and TRBJ2-1): KAGVTQTPRYLIKTRGQQVTLSCSPISGHRSVSWYQQTPGQGLQFLFEYFSETQRNKGNFPGRFSGRQFSNSRSEMNVSTLELGDSALYLCASGERTGLYNEQFFGPGTRLTVL.

This chain connects TRBV2 to TRBJ1-1; 7 nucleotides agree with TRBD1. Germline CDR1 SNHLY, CDR2 FYNNEI. The CDR3 consists of 13 residues. V shed 7 bases and J 7 bases; nucleotides not matched to a gene: 9. In DNA, the CDR3 is TGTGCCAGCATGAAGGCAGGGGGTGATGAAGCTTTCTTT. Residues: CASMKAGGDEAFF.

The rearrangement joins TRBV5-4 to TRBJ1-2; TRBD1 matches 7 bases. This CDR3 spans 15 amino acids. J was trimmed by 5 bases and V by 3 bases; bases with no gene match: 10. Germline V gives CDR1 SGHNT, CDR2 YYREEE (reference sequence). The CDR3 DNA reads TGTGCCAGCAGCTCCCAACAGACAGGGCAATATGGCTACACCTTC. Translating gives CASSSQQTGQYGYTF.